The rows below give T cell receptor beta chains drawn from one sample of a study of cytomegalovirus exposure and HLA in healthy donors. The repertoire was sequenced with immunoSEQ multiplex PCR; TCRdb's copy has only in-frame clones and lacks some. Of approximately 160,000 clones in the sample, about 90% are singletons; the top ten hold around 3.1%. The specimen was PBMCs. These receptors were collected from a woman between 18 and 30 years old in good health and CMV-seropositive. The CDR3 runs from the conserved cysteine through the conserved F or W. D genes are given only for firm matches. Only some rows state a clone size, as once, few, many or a class for expanded clones.

v_gene	d_gene	abundance	j_gene	CDR3nt	CDR3aa
TRBV5-5	NA	NA	TRBJ2-2	TGTGCCAGCAGCTTTGAGTCGGACACCGGGTTCACCGGGGAGCTGTTTTTT	CASSFESDTGFTGELFF
TRBV10-2	NA	NA	TRBJ1-5	TGCGCCAGCAGTGCCCAGGGGAATCAGCCCCAGCATTTT	CASSAQGNQPQHF
TRBV7-2	NA	NA	TRBJ1-3	TGTGCCAGCAGCCCCCTAGCTCGGAGCTCTGGAAACACCATATATTTT	CASSPLARSSGNTIYF
TRBV5-6	NA	NA	TRBJ1-5	TGTGCCAGCAGCACAGACAACCAAGATCAGCCCCAGCATTTT	CASSTDNQDQPQHF
TRBV19	NA	NA	TRBJ2-7	TGTGCCAGTCGGTCCGACAGAAGCTACGAGCAGTACTTC	CASRSDRSYEQYF
TRBV5-1	NA	few	TRBJ2-5	TGCGCCAGCAGCTTGACTAGAAAGGTAAACAACGGAGAGACCCAGTACTTC	CASSLTRKVNNGETQYF
TRBV9	NA	NA	TRBJ2-5	TGTGCCAGCAGCGTTACGGGACAACAAGAGACCCAGTACTTC	CASSVTGQQETQYF
TRBV25-1	TRBD1	NA	TRBJ2-1	TGTGCCAGCAGCCAAAGTGGGACAGGGGCCAATGAGCAGTTCTTC	CASSQSGTGANEQFF
TRBV19	NA	NA	TRBJ1-2	TGTGCCAGTAGGGGCGGTACCCGGGACTCCCGTCAGTCCTACACCTTC	CASRGGTRDSRQSYTF
TRBV4-1	TRBD1	NA	TRBJ1-4	TGCGCCAGCAGCCAGGGACAGGGGAGTGAAAAACTGTTTTTT	CASSQGQGSEKLFF
TRBV4-1	TRBD2	NA	TRBJ2-7	TGCGCCAGCAGCCCCCCCCCAGCGGGAACCTACGAGCAGTACTTC	CASSPPPAGTYEQYF
TRBV5-1	NA	NA	TRBJ2-1	TGCGCCAGCAGCTTGGTTCTGCAGTCAAGGAGGGGCAATGAGCAGTTCTTC	CASSLVLQSRRGNEQFF
TRBV27	TRBD1	NA	TRBJ2-5	TGTGCCAGCAGTTCGCTGACAGGGATCCAAGAGACCCAGTACTTC	CASSSLTGIQETQYF
TRBV9	NA	once	TRBJ2-2	TGTGCCAGCAGCGTAGGGCAGGGCGCGAACACCGGGGAGCTGTTTTTT	CASSVGQGANTGELFF
TRBV12-5	TRBD2	NA	TRBJ2-3	TGTGCTAGTGGTTTGGGCGGGGGGCCGTCAGATACGCAGTATTTT	CASGLGGGPSDTQYF
TRBV30	NA	NA	TRBJ2-7	TGTGCCTGGAGTGCTGGACAGAGGACCTACGAGCAGTACTTC	CAWSAGQRTYEQYF
TRBV10-1	NA	NA	TRBJ2-7	TGCGCCAGCAGTGAGTCGACGGGAGCGTACGAGCAGTACTTC	CASSESTGAYEQYF
TRBV2	TRBD2	NA	TRBJ2-7	TGTGCCAGCGTCGTAGCGGGCCTGGCCTACGAGCAGTACTTC	CASVVAGLAYEQYF
TRBV2	NA	NA	TRBJ2-1	TGTGCCAGCACCGTGGGGCTAATCTACAATGAGCAGTTCTTC	CASTVGLIYNEQFF
TRBV19	TRBD2	NA	TRBJ2-3	TGTGCCAGTCGGGCCCGGACTAGCGGGGGCGCTAGCACAGATACGCAGTATTTT	CASRARTSGGASTDTQYF
TRBV2	TRBD1	NA	TRBJ2-5	TGTGCCAGCAGCCCTGGACAGGGGAGGGAAGAGACCCAGTACTTC	CASSPGQGREETQYF
TRBV10-3	TRBD2	NA	TRBJ2-7	TGTGCCATCAGTGCCGTGGAGTCTAGCGGGAGAGCTGGGTACGAGCAGTACTTC	CAISAVESSGRAGYEQYF
TRBV6-5	NA	NA	TRBJ1-2	TGTGCCAGCAGGCCGGACAGTGGTGTATACGGCTACACCTTC	CASRPDSGVYGYTF
TRBV6-5	NA	few	TRBJ1-5	TGTGCCAGCAGTTACACAGGGCAGAGCAATCAGCCCCAGCATTTT	CASSYTGQSNQPQHF
TRBV20-1	NA	NA	TRBJ2-1	TGCAGTGCCGGAACAGGGACTGAGCAGTTCTTC	CSAGTGTEQFF
TRBV6-4	TRBD2	once	TRBJ2-5	TGTGCCAGCAGAGCCGGGACTAGACCTTCCCAAGAGACCCAGTACTTC	CASRAGTRPSQETQYF
TRBV4-2	NA	once	TRBJ1-3	TGTGCCAGCAGCAAAAATGGGCCCACAAGCTCTGGAAACACCATATATTTT	CASSKNGPTSSGNTIYF
TRBV2	TRBD2	once	TRBJ2-3	TGTGCCAGCTTGGGGACTAGCGGCCCTAAACCCCCAGATACGCAGTATTTT	CASLGTSGPKPPDTQYF
TRBV27	TRBD2	NA	TRBJ2-2	TGTGCCAGCAGTTTACTAGCGGGGGTTACCGGGGAGCTGTTTTTT	CASSLLAGVTGELFF
TRBV6-5	TRBD1	once	TRBJ1-2	TGTGCCAGCAGTTATAACACAGGGGATTCGAGTGGCTACACCTTC	CASSYNTGDSSGYTF
TRBV5-6	NA	few	TRBJ1-6	TGTGCCAGCAGCTTGTGGGGCGGCGGTTCACCCCTCCACTTT	CASSLWGGGSPLHF